The clone carrying this T cell receptor beta chain was seen repeatedly, ten times or more. Using its own MiXCR run on the RT-PCR reads, TCRdb lists one record per CDR3 protein. The sample includes about 680,000 distinct CDR3 sequences, approximately 15% of them seen just once. The CDR3 extends over 14 amino acids. Losses at the gene ends were 1 base for V and 8 bases for J; bases not matched to a gene: 4. CDR1 is SGHDT, CDR2 YYEEEE, per germline. The receptor was derived from a female donor in good health, serving as a healthy control. Sequenced input: memory CD4+ T cells from blood. V usage is TRBV5-6 and J usage is TRBJ1-2, with TRBD1 matching 11 bases. CDR3: CASSLTGTGGGYTF. CDR3 nucleotide sequence: TGTGCCAGCAGCTTGACCGGGACAGGGGGGGGCTACACCTTC. Based on the CDR3 plus reference TRBV5-6 and TRBJ1-2, the full variable domain is DAGVTQSPTHLIKTRGQQVTLRCSPKSGHDTVSWYQQALGQGPQFIFQYYEEEERQRGNFPDRFSGHQFPNYSSELNVNALLLGDSALYLCASSLTGTGGGYTFGSGTRLTVV.